The 16 T cell receptor beta chains listed next were all sequenced from one sample in a study of T cells in Graves' hyperthyroidism and ophthalmopathy. There were TCR beta CDR3 regions amplified from RNA transcripts. Carried out on the TCR CDR3, a first-round RT-PCR used the HTBI primer set. MiXCR was run by TCRdb on the multiplex PCR reads, yielding one entry per CDR3 protein. In the table there are around 800,000 distinct CDR3 sequences, 35% to 45% of which are singletons. Sequenced input: blood. The receptors originated from a young man with Graves' hyperthyroidism.

Notes on this clonotype: At one boundary the junction diverges from the germline segment, which might be a read error. The V gene is TRBV7-2, the J gene TRBJ2-7; D is ambiguous. Germline V gives CDR1 SGHTA, CDR2 FQGNSA. The CDR3 sequence is 14 residues long. CDR3 coding DNA: TGCGCCAGCGCCGTGGAGTCGGGCTCCTACGAGCAGTACTTC. Its translation: CASAVESGSYEQYF.

CDR3 sequence (DNA): TGCGCCAGCAGACCGGGACAGGGGCTCCAAGAGACCCAGTACTTC. It codes for CASRPGQGLQETQYF. The rearrangement joins TRBV4-3 to TRBJ2-5; TRBD1 agrees at 10 bases. This CDR3 has 15 residues. V was clipped by 6 bases and J by 1 base; unmatched bases: 5. Germline values: CDR1 LGHNA, CDR2 YSLEER.

This clonotype has more than one count but fewer than ten. J is TRBJ1-1 and V is TRBV20-1; D is uncertain. Germline V CDR1 and CDR2: DFQATT, SNEGSKA (reference sequence). The CDR3 is 15 residues long. Trimming stripped 3 bases from V and 6 bases from J, with 20 bases between. DNA of the CDR3: TGCAGTGCTAGGGAGGGCTCCGGTTTGGTCGCTGAAGCTTTCTTT. Translation gives CSAREGSGLVAEAFF.

The chain carries TRBV11-2 and TRBJ2-7; TRBD2 aligns across 7 bases. The CDR3 is 12 amino acids. V shed 5 bases and J 5 bases; nucleotides not matched to a gene: 3. The germline V gene has CDR1 SGHAT and CDR2 FQNNGV. The CDR3 here is CASSGLVDEQYF. The CDR3 DNA is TGTGCCAGCAGCGGACTAGTAGACGAGCAGTACTTC.

A word on this clonotype: It may be a read error: a sequence one base away is much more abundant. The chain uses TRBV9 and TRBJ2-5; D is possibly TRBD2 (6 bases). Germline V gene lookup returns CDR1 SGDLS and CDR2 YYNGEE. The V end was cut by 0 bases, the J end by 9 bases, with 18 bases between. This CDR3 has 15 residues. CDR3 residues: CASSVDDSLREAQYF. The CDR3 nucleotides read TGTGCCAGCAGCGTAGACGACAGTCTTAGGGAGGCCCAGTACTTC. The variable domain in full, completed from reference TRBV9 and TRBJ2-5, reads DSGVTQTPKHLITATGQRVTLRCSPRSGDLSVYWYQQSLDQGLQFLIQYYNGEERAKGNILERFSAQQFPDLHSELNLSSLELGDSALYFCASSVDDSLREAQYFGPGTRLLVL.

A few counts support this clonotype. The chain couples TRBV7-3 to TRBJ2-6, with TRBD1 matching over 9 bases. The V gene's germline CDR1 is SGHTA and CDR2 FQGTGA. The length of the CDR3 is 18 residues. Germline trimming cut 5 bases from V and 2 bases from J; bases unmatched to any gene: 10. In DNA form, the CDR3 reads TGTGCCAGCAGCCTCACCGGGACAGGGTTAACTGGGGCCAACGTCCTGACTTTC. The encoded protein is CASSLTGTGLTGANVLTF.

This clonotype was detected ten times or more. The chain has TRBV5-5 and TRBJ2-5, with D perhaps matching TRBD2 (5 bases). The ends were cut back, 4 bases at V and 0 bases at J, with 13 bases in the middle. The CDR3 length is 15 residues. The germline V gene has CDR1 SGHKS and CDR2 YYEKEE (reference sequence). As DNA, the CDR3 is TGTGCCAGCAGCATGCCGGACGGGGACCAAGAGACCCAGTACTTC. Translated, it gives CASSMPDGDQETQYF.

The chain recombines TRBV7-3 with TRBJ1-2; no reliable D call. The V gene lost 3 bases and the J gene lost 2 bases, with 10 bases spanning the gap. The CDR3 loop spans 14 amino acids. Per the germline V gene, CDR1 is SGHTA and CDR2 is FQGTGA. The CDR3 region has the DNA TGTGCCAGCAGCTTGGACGGGGTAAACTATGGCTACACCTTC. Translated: CASSLDGVNYGYTF.

Note on this clonotype: This sequence may be a read error, since a much larger clone differs from it by one base. The rearrangement links TRBV7-9 to TRBJ2-7, with D possibly TRBD1 on 5 matching bases. CDR1 SEHNR and CDR2 FQNEAQ come from the germline V gene (reference sequence). Trimming removed 11 bases from V and 2 bases from J, with 10 bases in between. The CDR3 loop spans 11 amino acids. The CDR3 spells CACGATYEQYF. CDR3 bases: TGTGCCTGTGGGGCCACCTACGAGCAGTACTTC.

In this sample, this clonotype turned up many times. This rearrangement joins TRBV29-1 to TRBJ1-2; 7 nucleotides agree with TRBD1. The CDR3 has 12 amino acids. V shed 7 bases and J 3 bases; nucleotides not matched to a gene: 5. Germline-derived CDR1 and CDR2 are SQVTM and ANQGSEA. CDR3 amino acids: CSAETGDYGYTF. CDR3 nucleotides: TGCAGCGCCGAAACAGGGGACTATGGCTACACCTTC.

The table lists this clonotype with many counts. The chain uses TRBV19 and TRBJ1-6, with D perhaps TRBD1 (5 bases). Per the germline V gene, CDR1 is LNHDA and CDR2 is SQIVND (reference sequence). The ends were cut back, 8 bases at V and 7 bases at J, with 12 bases in the middle. The CDR3 length is 13 residues. The DNA for the CDR3 is TGTGCCAGTCGGATCGGGGGGAATTCACCCCTCCACTTT. Translating it yields CASRIGGNSPLHF.

This chain links TRBV6-1 with TRBJ1-5, with D unclear. Germline CDR1 MNHNS, CDR2 SASEGT. The CDR3 totals 16 residues. V was clipped by 8 bases and J by 0 bases, with 17 bases between them. CDR3 nucleotide sequence: TGTGCCAGCTCTGCGGCCCCAGATTATAGCAATCAGCCCCAGCATTTT. This gives the protein CASSAAPDYSNQPQHF.

This chain joins TRBV7-9 and TRBJ2-5, with 7 bases aligning to TRBD2. This CDR3 comprises 15 residues. Trimming at V came to 1 base and at J to 2 bases, leaving 4 bases not matched to a gene. Per germline, CDR1 SEHNR and CDR2 FQNEAQ (reference sequence). As DNA, the CDR3 is TGTGCCAGCAGCTTAGTACTAGCGATACAAGAGACCCAGTACTTC. Encoded protein: CASSLVLAIQETQYF.

Of note for this clonotype: A read error may explain this, as a much larger clone is one base away. This chain connects TRBV19 to TRBJ1-5; D perhaps matches TRBD1 (5 bases). Germline values: CDR1 LNHDA, CDR2 SQIVND (reference sequence). CDR3 length: 14 amino acids. The germline V and J ends were trimmed by 9 bases and 4 bases, with 16 bases remaining between them. This CDR3 is CASAVLGGNQPQHF. The CDR3 region has the DNA TGTGCCAGCGCCGTTCTGGGGGGAAATCAGCCCCAGCATTTT.

This clonotype was observed a few times. A clone one base away is much larger, so this may be a read error. The chain recombines TRBV2 with TRBJ2-2; D is undetermined. The CDR3 contains 13 residues. Germline values: CDR1 SNHLY, CDR2 FYNNEI. V shed 3 bases and J shed 1 base, with 3 bases lying between them. The CDR3 reads CASSEENTGELFF. As DNA, the CDR3 is TGTGCCAGCAGTGAGGAGAACACCGGGGAGCTGTTTTTT.

This clonotype has ten or more counts. This rearrangement joins TRBV10-3 to TRBJ1-5; 8 bases are a match to TRBD1. The germline V gene encodes CDR1 ENHRY and CDR2 SYGVKD. V lost 4 bases and J lost 1; bases outside the gene matches: 6. The CDR3 is 16 amino acids. DNA of the CDR3: TGTGCCATCAGTGCCACAGGGGGTAAGAGCAATCAGCCCCAGCATTTT. Its translation: CAISATGGKSNQPQHF.